The rows below give T cell receptor beta chains drawn from one sample of a study of shared clonotypes between healthy human individuals. Profiling relied on immunoSEQ multiplex PCR, and the TCRdb table lists in-frame clones only, not all of them. Among around 2.5 million clones listed, over 85% were seen once. The specimen was naive CD4+ T cells from PBMCs. These receptors were taken from a man aged 18 to 30 in good health. Some clones in this sample may be carry-over from other donors' samples. Each CDR3 is given with its conserved first and last residue. A D gene is named only where the DNA matches it firmly. Clone size is shown for a subset of rows, as once, few, many or a class of expanded clone.

D	length	V	size	J	CDR3	DNA
-	14	TRBV29-1	-	TRBJ1-2	CSVVAPGARDGYTF	TGCAGCGTTGTGGCTCCCGGGGCGCGGGATGGCTACACCTTC
TRBD1	14	TRBV19	-	TRBJ1-1	CASSIQGGSTEAFF	TGTGCCAGTAGTATTCAGGGGGGCTCAACTGAAGCTTTCTTT
TRBD1	14	TRBV28	-	TRBJ1-2	CASTTGQGKYGYTF	TGTGCCAGCACCACGGGACAGGGAAAATATGGCTACACCTTC
-	13	TRBV7-2	-	TRBJ1-2	CASSFRQVPGYTF	TGTGCCAGCAGCTTCCGACAGGTTCCGGGCTACACCTTC
TRBD2	16	TRBV6-4	-	TRBJ2-3	CASSDSPSGGTDTQYF	TGTGCCAGCAGTGACTCGCCTAGCGGAGGCACAGATACGCAGTATTTT
-	14	TRBV10-3	-	TRBJ2-3	CAISESAATDTQYF	TGTGCCATCAGTGAGTCGGCCGCCACAGATACGCAGTATTTT
TRBD2	16	TRBV6-5	-	TRBJ2-3	CASSYGSGGATDTQYF	TGTGCCAGCAGTTACGGGTCGGGAGGGGCCACAGATACGCAGTATTTT
-	13	TRBV7-3	-	TRBJ1-2	CASSLISYGGYTF	TGTGCCAGCAGCTTAATTAGTTACGGTGGCTACACCTTC
-	16	TRBV7-2	-	TRBJ2-6	CASSYPGQTRGNVLTF	TGTGCCAGCAGCTACCCAGGACAGACTAGGGGCAACGTCCTGACTTTC
-	14	TRBV25-1	-	TRBJ2-7	CASRPPGSTYEQYF	TGTGCCAGTCGTCCACCCGGTTCAACCTACGAGCAGTACTTC
TRBD1	14	TRBV27	-	TRBJ2-7	CASRRGTGSYEQYF	TGTGCCAGCAGAAGGGGGACAGGATCCTACGAGCAGTACTTC
TRBD1	15	TRBV27	-	TRBJ1-2	CASSPRTGPVYGYTF	TGTGCCAGCAGTCCGAGGACAGGGCCCGTCTATGGCTACACCTTC
TRBD1	15	TRBV5-1	-	TRBJ2-2	CASSPRQGAGRELFF	TGCGCCAGCAGCCCTCGACAGGGGGCAGGTCGGGAGCTGTTTTTT
TRBD1	15	TRBV4-2	-	TRBJ1-5	CASSQGQGTNQPQHF	TGTGCCAGCAGCCAAGGACAGGGGACCAATCAGCCCCAGCATTTT
TRBD1	14	TRBV2	once	TRBJ1-6	CASRTGGPNSPLHF	TGTGCCAGCAGGACAGGGGGACCTAATTCACCCCTCCACTTT
TRBD2	15	TRBV7-9	-	TRBJ2-1	CASSLEGLAGVQQFF	TGTGCCAGCAGCTTAGAGGGACTAGCGGGAGTCCAGCAGTTCTTC
-	16	TRBV5-1	once	TRBJ1-4	CASSLGTLRASEKLFF	TGCGCCAGCAGCTTGGGTACGCTACGGGCAAGTGAAAAACTGTTTTTT
-	14	TRBV6-5	-	TRBJ1-1	CASRGAPMNTEAFF	TGTGCCAGCAGAGGAGCCCCCATGAACACTGAAGCTTTCTTT
-	14	TRBV30	-	TRBJ1-4	CAWSGRGLREKLFF	TGTGCCTGGAGCGGCAGGGGATTGCGGGAAAAACTGTTTTTT
-	13	TRBV25-1	-	TRBJ2-1	CASTYLTYNEQFF	TGTGCCAGCACCTACCTCACCTACAATGAGCAGTTCTTC
TRBD1	11	TRBV20-1	once	TRBJ2-7	CRVQGAYEQYF	TGCAGAGTACAGGGGGCGTACGAGCAGTACTTC
TRBD1	16	TRBV7-3	-	TRBJ2-7	CASSLIRAGTGYEQYF	TGTGCCAGCAGCTTAATTCGGGCCGGGACAGGTTACGAGCAGTACTTC
TRBD1	16	TRBV6-1	once	TRBJ2-7	CASSEAGQGSSYEQYF	TGTGCCAGCAGTGAAGCCGGACAGGGGAGCTCCTACGAGCAGTACTTC
-	12	TRBV10-1	-	TRBJ1-3	CASTRDGNTIYF	TGCGCCAGCACCCGGGATGGAAACACCATATATTTT
TRBD2	14	TRBV29-1	once	TRBJ2-7	CSVEGLAGIYEQYF	TGCAGCGTGGAAGGACTAGCGGGAATCTACGAGCAATACTTC
-	13	TRBV5-4	few	TRBJ1-1	CASSFGQNTEAFF	TGTGCCAGCAGCTTCGGACAGAACACTGAAGCTTTCTTT
TRBD1	14	TRBV6-6	-	TRBJ1-4	CASSSGTGHEKLFF	TGTGCCAGCAGTTCTGGGACAGGGCATGAAAAACTGTTTTTT
-	13	TRBV6-6	-	TRBJ1-2	CASSPRENYGYTF	TGTGCCAGCAGTCCCCGGGAGAACTATGGCTACACCTTC
-	17	TRBV5-1	-	TRBJ2-2	CASSLLNSVQNTGELFF	TGCGCCAGCAGCTTGCTAAACTCGGTTCAGAACACCGGGGAGCTGTTTTTT
TRBD2	15	TRBV25-1	-	TRBJ2-1	CASRVAGVRGNEQFF	TGTGCCAGCAGAGTGGCGGGAGTGAGGGGCAATGAGCAGTTCTTC
-	13	TRBV5-1	-	TRBJ2-1	CASSLVLGNEQFF	TGCGCCAGCAGCTTGGTCCTTGGCAATGAGCAGTTCTTC
-	15	TRBV25-1	-	TRBJ1-3	CASSESDGSGNTIYF	TGTGCCAGCAGTGAATCTGACGGCTCTGGAAACACCATATATTTT
-	14	TRBV7-9	-	TRBJ2-1	CASSPHLANNEQFF	TGTGCCAGCAGCCCACATCTCGCCAACAATGAGCAGTTCTTC